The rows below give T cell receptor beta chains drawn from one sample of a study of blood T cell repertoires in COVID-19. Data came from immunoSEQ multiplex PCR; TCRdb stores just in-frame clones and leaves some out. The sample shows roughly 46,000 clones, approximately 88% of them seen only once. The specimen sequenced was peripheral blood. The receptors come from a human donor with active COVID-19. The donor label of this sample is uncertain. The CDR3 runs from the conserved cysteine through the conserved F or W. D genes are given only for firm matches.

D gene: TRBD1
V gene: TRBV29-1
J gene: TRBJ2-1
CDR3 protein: CSADRGRRDEQFF

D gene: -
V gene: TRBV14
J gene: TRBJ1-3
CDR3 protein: CASSQVHKSGNTIYF

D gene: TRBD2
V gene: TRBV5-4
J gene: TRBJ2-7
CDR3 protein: CASSLVAGDEQYF

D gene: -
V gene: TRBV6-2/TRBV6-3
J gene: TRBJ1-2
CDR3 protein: CASGSTAPNYGYTF

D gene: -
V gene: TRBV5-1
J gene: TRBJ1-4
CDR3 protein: CASSLGPQGRGEKLFF

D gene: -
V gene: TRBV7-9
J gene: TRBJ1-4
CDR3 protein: CASSLAVTQPAREKLFF

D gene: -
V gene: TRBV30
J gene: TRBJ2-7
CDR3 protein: CAWTGNSYEQYF

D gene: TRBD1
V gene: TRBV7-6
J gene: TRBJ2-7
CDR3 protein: CASSLEGAIAYEQYF

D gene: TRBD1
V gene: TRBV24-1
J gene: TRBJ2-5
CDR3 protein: CATSDPRQGAGETQYF

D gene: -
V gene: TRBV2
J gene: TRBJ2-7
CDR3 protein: CASSEVGAGSYEQYF

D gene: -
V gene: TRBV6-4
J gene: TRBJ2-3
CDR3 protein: CASSAQGSTDTQYF

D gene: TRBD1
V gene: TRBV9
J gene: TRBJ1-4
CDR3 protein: CASSARQGGNEKLFF

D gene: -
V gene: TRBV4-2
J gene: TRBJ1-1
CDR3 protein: CASSQDQANTEAFF

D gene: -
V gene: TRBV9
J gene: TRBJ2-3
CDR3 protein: CASGTGLTDTQYF

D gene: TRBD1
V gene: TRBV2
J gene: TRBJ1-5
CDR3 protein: CASSGSDRGNQPQHF

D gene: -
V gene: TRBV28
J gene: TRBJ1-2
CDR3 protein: CASIKGGVRGYTF

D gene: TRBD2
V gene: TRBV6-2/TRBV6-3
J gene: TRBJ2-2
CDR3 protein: CASSYPLAGENTGELFF

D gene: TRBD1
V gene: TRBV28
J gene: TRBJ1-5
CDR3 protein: CASSSRQGGQPQHF

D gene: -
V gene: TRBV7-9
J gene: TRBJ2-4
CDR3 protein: CASSLDRDIQYF

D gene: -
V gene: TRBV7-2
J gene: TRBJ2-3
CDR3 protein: CASSIEGGNTDTQYF

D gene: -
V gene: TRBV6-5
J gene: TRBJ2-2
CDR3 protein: CASSTGIPSGELFF

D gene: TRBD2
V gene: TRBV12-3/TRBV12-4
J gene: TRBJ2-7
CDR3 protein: CASRSGKYEQYF

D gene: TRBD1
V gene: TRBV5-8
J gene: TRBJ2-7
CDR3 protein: CASSKPGQGVHEQYF

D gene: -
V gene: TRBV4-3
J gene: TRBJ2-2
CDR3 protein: CASSQEQQRQLNTGELFF

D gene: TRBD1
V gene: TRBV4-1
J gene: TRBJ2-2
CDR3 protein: CASSRRTGDLTTGELFF

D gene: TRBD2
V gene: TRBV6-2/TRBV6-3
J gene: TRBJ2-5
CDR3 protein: CASSHTLAGGPVRKTQYF

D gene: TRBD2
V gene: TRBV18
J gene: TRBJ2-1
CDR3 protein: CASSPIISGAKSEQFF